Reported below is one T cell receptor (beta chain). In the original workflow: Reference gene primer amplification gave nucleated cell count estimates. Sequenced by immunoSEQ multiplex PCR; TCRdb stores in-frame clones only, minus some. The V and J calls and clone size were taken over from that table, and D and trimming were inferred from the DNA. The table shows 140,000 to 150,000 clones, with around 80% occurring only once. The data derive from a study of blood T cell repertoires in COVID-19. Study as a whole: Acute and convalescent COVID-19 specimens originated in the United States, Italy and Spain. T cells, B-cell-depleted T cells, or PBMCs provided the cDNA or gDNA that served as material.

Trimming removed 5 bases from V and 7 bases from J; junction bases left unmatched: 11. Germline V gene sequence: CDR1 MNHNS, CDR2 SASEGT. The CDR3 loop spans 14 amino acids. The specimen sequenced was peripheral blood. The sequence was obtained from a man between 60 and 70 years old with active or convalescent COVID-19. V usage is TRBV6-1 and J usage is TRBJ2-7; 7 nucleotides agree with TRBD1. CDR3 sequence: CASSLDRVVREQYF. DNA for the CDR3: TGTGCCAGCAGTCTCGACAGGGTAGTGAGGGAGCAGTACTTC.